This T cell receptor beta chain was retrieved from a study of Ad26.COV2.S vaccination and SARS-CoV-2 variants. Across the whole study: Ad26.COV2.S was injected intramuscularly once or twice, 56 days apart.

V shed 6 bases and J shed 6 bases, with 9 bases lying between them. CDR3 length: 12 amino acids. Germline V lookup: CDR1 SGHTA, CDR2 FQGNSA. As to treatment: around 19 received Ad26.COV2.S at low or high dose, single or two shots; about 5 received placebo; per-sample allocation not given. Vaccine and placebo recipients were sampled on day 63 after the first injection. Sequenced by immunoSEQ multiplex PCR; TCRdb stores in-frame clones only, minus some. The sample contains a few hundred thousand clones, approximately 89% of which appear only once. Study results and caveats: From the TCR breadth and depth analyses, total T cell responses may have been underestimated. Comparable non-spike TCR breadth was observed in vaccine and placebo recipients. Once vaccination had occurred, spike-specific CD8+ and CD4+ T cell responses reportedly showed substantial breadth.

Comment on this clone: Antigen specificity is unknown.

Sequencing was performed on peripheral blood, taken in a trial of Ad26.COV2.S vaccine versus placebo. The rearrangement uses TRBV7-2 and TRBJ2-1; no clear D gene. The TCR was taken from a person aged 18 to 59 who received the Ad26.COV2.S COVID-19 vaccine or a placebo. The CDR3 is CASSLSFNEQFF. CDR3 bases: TGTGCCAGCAGTCTTTCATTCAATGAGCAGTTCTTC.